This entry features one TCR beta chain sequence. Its antigen is unidentified. Measured with immunoSEQ multiplex PCR; TCRdb has only the in-frame clones, and not every one. The top ten hold approximately 1.6% of the sample, which has about 2.1 million clones, just under 95% seen once. Naive CD8 cells, CD45RO-negative and positively selected for CCR7, excluded terminally differentiated effector memory CD45RA+ cells. Donors included only healthy HIV-negative adults lacking recent acute infections or vaccinations. Donors comprised only Caucasian adults living in Nashville, Tennessee. This sample was included in a study of shared clonotypes between healthy human individuals. Findings of the study overall: Donor clonotype sharing was expected to depend on sequencing depth.

The CDR3 has 15 residues. Germline CDR1 reads MDHEN; CDR2 reads SYDVKM. The V end was cut by 6 bases, the J end by 2 bases, with 15 bases between. Sample: naive CD8+ T cells from PBMCs. This sequence was found in a man between 18 and 29 years old in good health. Some clones in this sample may be carry-over from other donors' samples. This chain uses TRBV28 with TRBJ2-3; TRBD1 might be the D (5 bases). Written as DNA, the CDR3 is TGTGCCAGCAGGTTACCAAGGGGCGCCACAGATACGCAGTATTTT. Translated: CASRLPRGATDTQYF.